Below, 2 T cell receptor beta chains from the same sample are listed, as sequenced in a study of immune cell composition in non-small cell lung cancer. TCRdb's copy holds only in-frame clones and misses some; the assay was immunoSEQ multiplex PCR. Of roughly 14,000 clones listed, more than 65% are singletons. Sample: lung tumor tissue. The receptors were sampled from a human donor with non-small cell lung cancer.

This chain joins TRBV9 and TRBJ2-3, with D perhaps TRBD1 (5 bases). V lost 4 bases and J lost 1, with 10 bases in between. The CDR3 length is 14 residues. Germline V gene data show CDR1 as SGDLS and CDR2 as YYNGEE. The CDR3 here is CASSRGRGTDTQYF. The CDR3 coding sequence is TGTGCCAGCAGCAGGGGCAGGGGCACAGATACGCAGTATTTT.

A single count supports this clone. The rearrangement links TRBV5-1 to TRBJ1-1, with D possibly TRBD1 on 6 matching bases. This CDR3 is built from 11 residues. V lost 4 bases, J lost 8 bases, and 9 bases lay in between. Germline V gives CDR1 SGHRS, CDR2 YFSETQ. The CDR3 nucleotides are TGCGCCAGCAGCGGCGGGACAGAAGCTTTCTTT. This encodes CASSGGTEAFF.